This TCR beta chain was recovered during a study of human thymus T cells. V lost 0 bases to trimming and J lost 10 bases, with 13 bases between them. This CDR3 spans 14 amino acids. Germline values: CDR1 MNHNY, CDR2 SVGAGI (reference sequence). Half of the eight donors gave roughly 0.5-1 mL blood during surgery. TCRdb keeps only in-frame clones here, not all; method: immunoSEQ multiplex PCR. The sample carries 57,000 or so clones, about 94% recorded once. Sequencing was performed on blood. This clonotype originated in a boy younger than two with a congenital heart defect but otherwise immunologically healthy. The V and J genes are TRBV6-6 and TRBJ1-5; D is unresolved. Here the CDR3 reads CASSYSTGKAPQHF. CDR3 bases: TGTGCCAGCAGTTACTCGACCGGGAAGGCCCCCCAGCATTTT.